This T cell receptor (beta chain) appears in the sequencing data of a study of blood T cell repertoires in COVID-19. Study details: Sites in the United States, Italy and Spain provided acute and convalescent COVID-19 samples.

In the source study's methods: Amplified reference gene primers provided the basis for estimating nucleated cell counts. Libraries were prepared by immunoSEQ multiplex PCR; TCRdb keeps only in-frame clonotypes and omits some of them. V and J calls and clone size follow that table, whereas D and trimming were derived from the DNA. This sample has about 230,000 clones; roughly 85% occur once, and the top ten carry more than 4.5%. The CDR3 consists of 21 residues. V was cut by 5 bases and J by 4 bases, with 35 bases left in between. Germline CDR1 and CDR2: ENHRY and SYGVKD. V is TRBV10-3 and J is TRBJ1-1; perhaps TRBD1 as D (5 bases). The source material was peripheral blood. This sequence originates from a man aged 45-60 years with COVID-19, enrolled during active disease. DNA of the CDR3: TGTGCCATCAGTCTCAACCTCCTGGGGGACTCCCTAGGAGGAAGGGGCACTGAAGCTTTCTTT. Translating it yields CAISLNLLGDSLGGRGTEAFF.